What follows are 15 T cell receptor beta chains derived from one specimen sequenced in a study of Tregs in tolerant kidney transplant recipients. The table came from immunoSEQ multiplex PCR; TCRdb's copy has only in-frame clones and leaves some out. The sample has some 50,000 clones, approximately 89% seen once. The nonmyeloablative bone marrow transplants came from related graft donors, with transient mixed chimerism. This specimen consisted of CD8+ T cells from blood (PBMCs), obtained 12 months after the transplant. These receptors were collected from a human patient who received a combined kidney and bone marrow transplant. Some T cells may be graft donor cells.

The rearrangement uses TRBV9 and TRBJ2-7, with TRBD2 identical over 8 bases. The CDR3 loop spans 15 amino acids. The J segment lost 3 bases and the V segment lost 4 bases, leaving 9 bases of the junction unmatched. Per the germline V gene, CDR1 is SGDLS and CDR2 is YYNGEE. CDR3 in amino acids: CASSPSGGVLYEQYF. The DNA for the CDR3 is TGTGCCAGCAGCCCTTCGGGGGGGGTCCTCTACGAGCAGTACTTC.

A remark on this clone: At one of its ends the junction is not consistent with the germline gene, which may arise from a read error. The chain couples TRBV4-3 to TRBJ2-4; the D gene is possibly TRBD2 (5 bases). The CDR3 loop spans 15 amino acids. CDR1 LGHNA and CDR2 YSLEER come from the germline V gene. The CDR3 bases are TGCGCCAGCAGCACCGGGCGGCTAGCCAAAAACATTCAATACTTC. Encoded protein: CASSTGRLAKNIQYF.

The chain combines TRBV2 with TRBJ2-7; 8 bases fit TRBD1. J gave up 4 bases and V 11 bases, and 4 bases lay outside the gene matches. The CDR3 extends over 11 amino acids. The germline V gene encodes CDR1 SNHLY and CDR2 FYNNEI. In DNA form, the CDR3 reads TGTGCCGCTGGACAGGGTTACGAGCAGTACTTC. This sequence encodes CAAGQGYEQYF.

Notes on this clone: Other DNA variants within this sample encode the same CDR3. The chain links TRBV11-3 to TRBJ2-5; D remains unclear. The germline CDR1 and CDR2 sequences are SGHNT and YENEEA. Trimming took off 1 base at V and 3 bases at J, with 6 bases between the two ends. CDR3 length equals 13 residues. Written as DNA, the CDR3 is TGTGCCAGCAGCTTAGTCGAGAAAGAGACCCAGTACTTC. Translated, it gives CASSLVEKETQYF.

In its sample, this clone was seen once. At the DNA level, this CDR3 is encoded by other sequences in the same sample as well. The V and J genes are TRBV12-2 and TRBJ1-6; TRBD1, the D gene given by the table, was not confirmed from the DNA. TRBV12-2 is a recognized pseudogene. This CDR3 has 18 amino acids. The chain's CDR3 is CASRLQGRLSSYNSPLHF. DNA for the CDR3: TGTGCAAGTCGCCTCCAGGGTAGGCTAAGCTCCTATAATTCACCCCTCCACTTT.

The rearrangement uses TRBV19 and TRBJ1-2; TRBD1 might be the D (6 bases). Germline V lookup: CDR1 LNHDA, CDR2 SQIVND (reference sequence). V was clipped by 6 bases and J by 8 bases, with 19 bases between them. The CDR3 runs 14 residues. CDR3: CASRNREGVSGYTF. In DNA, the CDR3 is TGTGCCAGTAGAAACAGGGAAGGGGTTTCGGGCTACACCTTC.

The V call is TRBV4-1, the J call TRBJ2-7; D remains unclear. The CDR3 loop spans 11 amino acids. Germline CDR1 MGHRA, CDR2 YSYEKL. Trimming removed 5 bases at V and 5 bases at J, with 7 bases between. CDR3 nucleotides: TGCGCCAGCAGCTCAATTGACGAGCAGTACTTC. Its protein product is CASSSIDEQYF.

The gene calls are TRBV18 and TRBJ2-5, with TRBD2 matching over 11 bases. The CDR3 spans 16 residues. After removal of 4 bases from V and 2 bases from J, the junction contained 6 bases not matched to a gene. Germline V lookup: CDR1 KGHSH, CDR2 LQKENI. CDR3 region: CASSRTSGGLQETQYF. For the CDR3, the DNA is TGTGCCAGCTCACGTACTAGCGGGGGTCTGCAAGAGACCCAGTACTTC.

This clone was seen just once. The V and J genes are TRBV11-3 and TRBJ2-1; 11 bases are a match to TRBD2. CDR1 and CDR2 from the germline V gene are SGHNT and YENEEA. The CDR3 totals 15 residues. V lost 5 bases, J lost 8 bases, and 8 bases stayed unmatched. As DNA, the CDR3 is TGTGCCAGCAGCAATAGCGGGAGGGGTTTTTATGAGCAGTTCTTC. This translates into CASSNSGRGFYEQFF.

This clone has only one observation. Written as DNA, the CDR3 is TGTGCCAGCAGTTACGGGGCGCCCTCTGGGGCCAACGTCCTGACTTTC. This translates into CASSYGAPSGANVLTF. The chain joins TRBV6-5 to TRBJ2-6, with D possibly TRBD1 on 5 matching bases. The V end lost 2 bases, the J end lost 0 bases, and 8 bases lay between the germline ends. Looked up from germline, CDR1 is MNHEY and CDR2 is SVGAGI. The CDR3 has 16 amino acids.

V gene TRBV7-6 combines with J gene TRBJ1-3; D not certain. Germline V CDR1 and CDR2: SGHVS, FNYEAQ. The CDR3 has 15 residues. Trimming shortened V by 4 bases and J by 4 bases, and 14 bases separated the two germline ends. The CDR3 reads CASSSHRGEGNTIYF. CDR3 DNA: TGTGCCAGCAGCTCCCATCGAGGCGAGGGAAACACCATATATTTT.

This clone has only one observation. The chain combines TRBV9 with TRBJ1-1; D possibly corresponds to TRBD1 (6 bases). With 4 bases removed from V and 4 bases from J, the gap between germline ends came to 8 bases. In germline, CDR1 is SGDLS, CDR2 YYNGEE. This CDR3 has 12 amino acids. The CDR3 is CASSPRGTEAFF. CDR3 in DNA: TGTGCCAGCAGCCCCAGGGGCACTGAAGCTTTCTTT.

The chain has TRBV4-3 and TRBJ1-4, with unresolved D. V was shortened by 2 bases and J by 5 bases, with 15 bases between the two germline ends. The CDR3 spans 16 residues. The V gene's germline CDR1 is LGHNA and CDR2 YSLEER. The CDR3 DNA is TGCGCCAGCAGCCAACTCCCGTGGGAGTTGAATGAAAAACTGTTTTTT. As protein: CASSQLPWELNEKLFF.

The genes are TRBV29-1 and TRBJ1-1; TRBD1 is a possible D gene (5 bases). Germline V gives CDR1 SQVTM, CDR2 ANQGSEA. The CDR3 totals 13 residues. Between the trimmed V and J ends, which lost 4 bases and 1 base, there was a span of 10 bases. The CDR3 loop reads CSVVGGWNTEAFF. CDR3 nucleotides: TGCAGCGTTGTCGGGGGATGGAACACTGAAGCTTTCTTT.

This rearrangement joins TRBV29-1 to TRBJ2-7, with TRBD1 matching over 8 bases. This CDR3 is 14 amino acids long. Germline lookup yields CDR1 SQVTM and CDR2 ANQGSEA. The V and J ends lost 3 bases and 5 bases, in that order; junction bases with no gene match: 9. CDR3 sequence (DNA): TGCAGCGTTGATAGTGACAGGGGTAGAGACGAGCAGTACTTC. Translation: CSVDSDRGRDEQYF.